This T cell receptor (beta chain) was found in a study of blood T cell repertoires in COVID-19 (dated by TCRdb to the early 2020s). At the level of the whole study: The collaborator samples originated in the United States, Italy and Spain and spanned the acute and convalescent phases of COVID-19. The material from the prospective study consisted of cDNA or gDNA derived from T cells, B-cell-depleted T cells, or PBMCs. The dataset comprised deeply sampled blood TCRbeta repertoires from subjects exposed to, actively infected with, or recovered from COVID-19. A freely available public database, intended as a resource for researchers studying the immune response to SARS-CoV-2, is where the repertoires were released. Samples were obtained from the ongoing ImmuneRACE study (first 160 participants) and from roughly 1,300 subjects provided by 6 global collaborators. Nearly every sample came with metadata listing a de-identified subject ID, COVID-19 status, age in years and sex. Where available, HLA class I and class II types were obtained from metadata supplied by the sample provider rather than from assay-based typing. The full study reports these points: How much clinical and demographic metadata was included differed by source and by participant, and the metadata was provided uncurated.

From a lookup of the germline V gene, CDR1 and CDR2 are SGDLS and YYNGEE. Here V drops 3 bases and J drops 1 base, and the junction holds 3 bases not matched to any gene. There are 15 amino acids in the CDR3, from cysteine to phenylalanine inclusive. The read is trimmed to its CDR3 DNA, 45 bases read in frame from base 1. TCRbeta CDR3 regions were amplified from genomic DNA by means of the immunoSEQ Assay, a bias-controlled multiplex PCR. Per the original workflow: The number of nucleated cells in each sample was estimated by amplification of reference gene primers within the assay. To quantify the absolute abundance of each unique TCRbeta CDR3 rearrangement, sequence reads were collapsed and filtered. For each sample, productive Simpson clonality was calculated as the square root of Simpson's diversity index over productive rearrangements. Entries here come from immuneACCESS through TCRdb and include only in-frame sequences with V and J called. Some clones fail to appear in such tables; in the studies checked, an unresolved V gene covers under half of the shortfall, and the cause of the remainder is unknown. Clonal size and the V and J genes are those of that table, whereas D and trimming came from the DNA. This sample has some 350,000 clones in its table, and around 89% of those were observed once. Around 3% of the sample is held by the ten biggest clonotypes.

One collaborating source in Seattle enrolled patients during active infection and followed them longitudinally through the course of disease. The collaborating institutions used their own protocols to collect whole blood in K2EDTA tubes. For TCRbeta analysis, collaborators shipped samples as frozen whole blood, isolated PBMCs, or DNA extracted from either of those sample types. With respect to this clone: Which antigen it targets is not known. Base qualities were left out, and no much larger clone turns up one base away.

The TCR sequence derives from a woman aged 25-40 years with COVID-19, enrolled during active disease. This sequence uses TRBV9 and TRBJ2-3; 9 bases in the junction line up with TRBD2. Sequencing input: peripheral blood. The CDR3 protein sequence reads: CASSAGTSRTDTQYF. At the DNA level, the sequence is TGTGCCAGCAGCGCTGGGACTAGCCGCACAGATACGCAGTATTTT.